Listed below are T cell receptor beta chains from one sample, sequenced in a study of graft-versus-host responses after intestinal transplantation. Measured with immunoSEQ multiplex PCR; TCRdb has only the in-frame clones, and not every one. The sample has roughly 77,000 clones, roughly 90% seen once; the top ten hold around 2.6%. These receptors have no identified antigens. Material: unstimulated CD8+ T cells sorted from spleen or lymph node cells, obtained before intestinal transplant. Every receptor here comes from a human donor who received an intestinal transplant. The CDR3 runs from the conserved cysteine through the conserved F or W. The order of the fields is V gene, clone size, J gene, D gene, CDR3 DNA, CDR3 protein. A D gene is named only where the DNA matches it firmly. Clone sizes are given selectively: once, few, many, or a class where the clone is expanded.

TRBV6-1	-	TRBJ1-6	-	TGTGCCAGCAGTGAAGCAAGGGGCGGAAATTCACCCCTCCACTTT	CASSEARGGNSPLHF
TRBV7-9	-	TRBJ2-1	-	TGTGCCAGCAGCTTGGGCAACAATGAGCAGTTCTTC	CASSLGNNEQFF
TRBV4-1	-	TRBJ2-1	-	TGCGCCAGCAGCCAAGGGTCCCCGGATGAGCAGTTCTTC	CASSQGSPDEQFF
TRBV5-4	few	TRBJ1-2	-	TGTGCCAGCAGCTTGGGGGAGAGGAGTTGGGGCTACACCTTC	CASSLGERSWGYTF
TRBV27	-	TRBJ1-5	TRBD1	TGTGCCAGCAGTCCCGGGGACAGTCCAAGGGGCAATCAGCCCCAGCATTTT	CASSPGDSPRGNQPQHF
TRBV6-6	-	TRBJ2-3	-	TGTGCCAGCAGTTACCCCGACAGTCCCGGAGATACGCAGTATTTT	CASSYPDSPGDTQYF
TRBV28	-	TRBJ1-2	TRBD1	TGTGCCAGCAGTTCCTGGACAGGGGACTATGGCTACACCTTC	CASSSWTGDYGYTF
TRBV28	-	TRBJ2-5	TRBD1	TGTGCCAGCAGACCCGGGACAGGGCAAGAGACCCAGTACTTC	CASRPGTGQETQYF
TRBV5-6	-	TRBJ1-2	-	TGTGCCAGCAGCTCAACAGGGTATGGCTACACCTTC	CASSSTGYGYTF
TRBV13	once	TRBJ2-7	TRBD2	TGTGCCAGCAGCTCCGGGGAGCGGGAGGCGGACGAGCAGTACTTC	CASSSGEREADEQYF
TRBV27	-	TRBJ1-2	TRBD1	TGTGCCAGCAGTTTAGGGACAGGGGCTGGCTACACCTTC	CASSLGTGAGYTF
TRBV4-1	once	TRBJ1-1	TRBD1	TGCGCCAGCAGCCACGCCTACAGGGGGGGGAACACTGAAGCTTTCTTT	CASSHAYRGGNTEAFF
TRBV10-2	-	TRBJ2-3	TRBD2	TGCGCCACCGGGACTAGCGGGTTCACAGATACGCAGTATTTT	CATGTSGFTDTQYF
TRBV4-1	-	TRBJ1-1	-	TGCGCCAGCAGCCTCGACCCAGGGGCGGGCACTGAAGCTTTCTTT	CASSLDPGAGTEAFF